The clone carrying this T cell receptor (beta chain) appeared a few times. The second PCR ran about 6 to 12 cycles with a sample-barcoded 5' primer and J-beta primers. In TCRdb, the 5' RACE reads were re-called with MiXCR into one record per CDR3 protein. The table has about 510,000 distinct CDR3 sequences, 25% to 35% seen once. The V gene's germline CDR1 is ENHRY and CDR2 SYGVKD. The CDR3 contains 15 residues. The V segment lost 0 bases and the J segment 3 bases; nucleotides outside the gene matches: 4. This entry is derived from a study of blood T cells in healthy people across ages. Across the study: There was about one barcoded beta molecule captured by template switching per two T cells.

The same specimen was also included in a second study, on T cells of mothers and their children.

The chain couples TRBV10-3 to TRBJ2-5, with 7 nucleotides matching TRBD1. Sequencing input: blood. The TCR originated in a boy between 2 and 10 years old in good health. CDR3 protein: CAISESIDREETQYF. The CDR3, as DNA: TGTGCCATCAGTGAGTCAATCGACAGGGAAGAGACCCAGTACTTC.